This entry describes one T cell receptor beta chain. There is no known antigen for this receptor. Per-nucleotide qualities are absent, and no much larger clonotype sits a single base away. Deletion took 5 bases off V and 1 base off J, with a span of 9 bases between the germline ends. Including the terminal cysteine and phenylalanine, the CDR3 comprises 14 residues. The read is trimmed to its CDR3 DNA, 42 bases read in frame from base 1. CDR1 SEHNR and CDR2 FQNEAQ are derived from the germline V gene (reference sequence). TCRbeta CDR3 regions were amplified from genomic DNA by means of the immunoSEQ Assay, a bias-controlled multiplex PCR. As for the authors' bioinformatics: The number of nucleated cells in each sample was estimated by amplification of reference gene primers within the assay. To quantify the absolute abundance of each unique TCRbeta CDR3 rearrangement, sequence reads were collapsed and filtered. Productive Simpson clonality was computed per sample as the square root of Simpson's diversity index over productive rearrangements. TCRdb took over this immuneACCESS table, retaining in-frame rearrangements with V and J assigned. Such tables are incomplete; in checked studies, under half of the missing clones stem from an unresolved V gene, and the remainder is unexplained. That table gives V, J and clone size, and the DNA gave D and trimming. This sample gives 350,000 to 450,000 clones in total; 80% to 95% of them show up just once. The ten largest clones take up 0.8% to 0.9% of the sample.

Participants in the prospective study were enrolled through a virtual design, were aged roughly 18 to 100 years, and lived in approximately 25 United States geographic areas. In the prospective study, cohorts were assigned on the basis of participant-reported clinical history obtained from a screening survey and a study questionnaire. Exposed participants had been in contact with someone with a PCR-confirmed or clinician-diagnosed COVID-19 case within 2 weeks of study entry. In the prospective study, whole blood, serum and a nasopharyngeal or oropharyngeal swab were collected from each participant by mobile phlebotomists. Over a roughly 2-month period, participants in the prospective study had the option of providing additional blood draws and questionnaires. Before DNA extraction, prospective study blood samples were shipped either frozen or at room temperature. This entry is derived from a study of blood T cell repertoires in COVID-19 (TCRdb year 2020). Context from the whole study: The collaborator samples originated in the United States, Italy and Spain and spanned the acute and convalescent phases of COVID-19. Subjects who had been exposed to COVID-19, were actively infected with it, or had recovered from it provided the deeply sampled blood TCRbeta repertoires that made up the dataset. The samples were drawn from the first 160 participants of the ongoing ImmuneRACE study and from roughly 1,300 subjects provided by 6 global collaborators. HLA class I and class II types, where available, came from metadata supplied by the sample provider rather than from assay-based typing. The sample metadata nearly always contained a de-identified subject ID, COVID-19 status, age in years and sex. The repertoires were made available in a free public database intended to serve as a resource for research on the immune response to SARS-CoV-2. The material from the prospective study consisted of cDNA or gDNA derived from T cells, B-cell-depleted T cells, or PBMCs.

The investigation overall reported the following: Clinical and demographic metadata were provided uncurated, with the amount varying by source and participant.

This receptor chain uses TRBV7-9 and TRBJ1-5; confidence is insufficient to name the D gene. The receptor was isolated from a woman aged 40 to 55 who had been exposed to COVID-19. Sequenced material: PBMCs or T cells enriched from blood (not recorded which). CDR3 reads: CASSPMGSNQPQHF. Here is the DNA: TGTGCCAGCAGCCCGATGGGCAGCAATCAGCCCCAGCATTTT. The CDR3, completed at both ends by the reference TRBV7-9 and TRBJ1-5 genes, gives the full variable domain DTGVSQNPRHKITKRGQNVTFRCDPISEHNRLYWYRQTLGQGPEFLTYFQNEAQLEKSRLLSDRFSAERPKGSFSTLEIQRTEQGDSAMYLCASSPMGSNQPQHFGDGTRLSIL.